The 13 T cell receptor beta chains reported below all come from one sample, sequenced in a study of blood T cell repertoires in COVID-19. Here immunoSEQ multiplex PCR was the method, and the copy in TCRdb shows in-frame clones only, minus some. The sample has about 210,000 clones, around 82% seen once. Sequencing was carried out using peripheral blood. The receptors stem from a middle-aged man with active or convalescent COVID-19.

This clone was counted once. The chain uses TRBV12-3 or TRBV12-4 and TRBJ2-1; unclear D gene. There are 13 residues in the CDR3. Deletions cut 0 bases from V and 7 bases from J, with 7 bases between. The CDR3 DNA sequence: TGTGCCAGCAGTTTAGCCCTAATGAATGAGCAGTTCTTC. Its protein product is CASSLALMNEQFF.

This sequence joins TRBV3-1 (or the pseudogene TRBV3-2) and TRBJ2-7, with a weak D call TRBD2 (5 bases). Between the trimmed V and J ends, which lost 8 bases and 5 bases, there was a span of 16 bases. This CDR3 has 13 amino acids. Germline values: CDR1 LGHDT, CDR2 YNNKEL (reference sequence). CDR3 amino acids: CASGVNGKNEQYF. The CDR3 DNA follows: TGTGCCAGCGGAGTTAACGGGAAGAACGAGCAGTACTTC.

The chain couples TRBV4-2 to TRBJ2-2, with 9 bases lining up with TRBD1. Germline-derived CDR1 and CDR2 are LGHNA and YNFKEQ. V shed 0 bases and J 4 bases; nucleotides not matched to a gene: 6. The CDR3 is made up of 17 amino acids. The CDR3 here is CASSQERGQGITGELFF. DNA for the CDR3: TGTGCCAGCAGCCAAGAAAGGGGACAGGGAATCACCGGGGAGCTGTTTTTT.

V usage is TRBV5-1 and J usage is TRBJ2-5; possibly TRBD1 for D (5 bases). The V gene lost 4 bases and the J gene lost 1 base, with 14 bases spanning the gap. CDR3 length: 15 amino acids. The germline V gene has CDR1 SGHRS and CDR2 YFSETQ. CDR3 bases: TGCGCCAGCAGCAAACAGGACACCCTCCAAGAGACCCAGTACTTC. As protein: CASSKQDTLQETQYF.

The chain recombines TRBV10-3 with TRBJ2-7, with D perhaps matching TRBD1 (5 bases). Looked up from germline, CDR1 is ENHRY and CDR2 is SYGVKD. V gave up 10 bases and J gave up 0 bases, with 13 bases separating them. This CDR3 has 13 amino acids. The CDR3 loop is CATGQRSSYEQYF. The DNA for the CDR3 is TGTGCCACCGGACAACGCAGCTCCTACGAGCAGTACTTC.

The J gene is TRBJ1-2, the V gene TRBV7-2; D gene unclear. CDR3 size: 15 residues. V lost 1 base to trimming and J lost 2 bases, with 11 bases between them. Germline V gives CDR1 SGHTA, CDR2 FQGNSA. The CDR3 reads CASSLVPGSNYGYTF. CDR3 DNA sequence: TGTGCCAGCAGCTTAGTCCCGGGATCCAACTATGGCTACACCTTC.

V gene TRBV4-3 combines with J gene TRBJ2-3, with 7 bases lining up with TRBD1. V was clipped by 1 base and J by 1 base; unmatched bases: 5. CDR1 LGHNA and CDR2 YSLEER come from the germline V gene. The CDR3 contains 16 residues. CDR3 loop: CASSQVTGAGTDTQYF. The CDR3 DNA sequence: TGCGCCAGCAGCCAAGTAACAGGGGCCGGCACAGATACGCAGTATTTT.

The rearrangement links TRBV5-4 to TRBJ1-4, with D possibly TRBD1 on 6 matching bases. Trimming stripped 0 bases from V and 7 bases from J, with 13 bases between. The CDR3 has 15 residues. Germline V gives CDR1 SGHNT, CDR2 YYREEE (reference sequence). CDR3 protein: CASSLAGTWGEKLFF. The CDR3 nucleotides are TGTGCCAGCAGCTTGGCCGGGACATGGGGTGAAAAACTGTTTTTT.

The chain recombines TRBV7-2 with TRBJ1-1; maybe TRBD1 (5 bases). Germline CDR1 is SGHTA and CDR2 is FQGNSA. The CDR3 length is 15 residues. The ends were cut back, 1 base at V and 2 bases at J, with 11 bases in the middle. CDR3 DNA sequence: TGTGCCAGCAGCTTAGTTGGGGCCGTAAACACTGAAGCTTTCTTT. This encodes CASSLVGAVNTEAFF.

The CDR3 nucleotides read TGTGCCAGCAGTTACCCAGCGTGGGGAGAGGACAGGGCGCTGGGCTACACCTTC. Its translation is CASSYPAWGEDRALGYTF. The chain recombines TRBV6-2 or TRBV6-3 with TRBJ1-2; 8 bases are a match to TRBD1. The CDR3 is made up of 18 amino acids. The V gene's germline CDR1 is MNHEY and CDR2 SVGEGT. The junction had 19 bases not matched to a gene; V was cut back by 2 bases and J by 8 bases.

This chain uses TRBV14 with TRBJ1-3, with TRBD1 matching over 7 bases. Germline CDR1 reads SGHDN; CDR2 reads FVKESK. This CDR3 comprises 20 residues. Trimming at V came to 3 bases and at J to 0 bases, leaving 17 bases not matched to a gene. This CDR3 is CASSHPDAGGRVNSGNTIYF. CDR3 coding DNA: TGTGCCAGCAGCCACCCCGACGCAGGGGGAAGGGTTAACTCTGGAAACACCATATATTTT.

Here the CDR3 reads CASSQTLFSVGEKLFF. DNA for the CDR3: TGCGCCAGCAGCCAAACTCTTTTCTCGGTGGGCGAAAAACTGTTTTTT. The rearrangement joins TRBV4-1 to TRBJ1-4; D not certain. This CDR3 spans 16 amino acids. From germline, CDR1 is MGHRA and CDR2 YSYEKL. V was trimmed by 2 bases and J by 8 bases, leaving 18 bases between them.

This sequence joins TRBV7-9 and TRBJ1-1, with D maybe TRBD1 (5 bases). This CDR3 comprises 12 residues. The V end lost 5 bases, the J end lost 6 bases, and 10 bases lay between the germline ends. The germline CDR1 and CDR2 sequences are SEHNR and FQNEAQ (reference sequence). CDR3 sequence: CASSRGVAEAFF. In DNA form, the CDR3 reads TGTGCCAGCAGCAGGGGAGTTGCTGAAGCTTTCTTT.